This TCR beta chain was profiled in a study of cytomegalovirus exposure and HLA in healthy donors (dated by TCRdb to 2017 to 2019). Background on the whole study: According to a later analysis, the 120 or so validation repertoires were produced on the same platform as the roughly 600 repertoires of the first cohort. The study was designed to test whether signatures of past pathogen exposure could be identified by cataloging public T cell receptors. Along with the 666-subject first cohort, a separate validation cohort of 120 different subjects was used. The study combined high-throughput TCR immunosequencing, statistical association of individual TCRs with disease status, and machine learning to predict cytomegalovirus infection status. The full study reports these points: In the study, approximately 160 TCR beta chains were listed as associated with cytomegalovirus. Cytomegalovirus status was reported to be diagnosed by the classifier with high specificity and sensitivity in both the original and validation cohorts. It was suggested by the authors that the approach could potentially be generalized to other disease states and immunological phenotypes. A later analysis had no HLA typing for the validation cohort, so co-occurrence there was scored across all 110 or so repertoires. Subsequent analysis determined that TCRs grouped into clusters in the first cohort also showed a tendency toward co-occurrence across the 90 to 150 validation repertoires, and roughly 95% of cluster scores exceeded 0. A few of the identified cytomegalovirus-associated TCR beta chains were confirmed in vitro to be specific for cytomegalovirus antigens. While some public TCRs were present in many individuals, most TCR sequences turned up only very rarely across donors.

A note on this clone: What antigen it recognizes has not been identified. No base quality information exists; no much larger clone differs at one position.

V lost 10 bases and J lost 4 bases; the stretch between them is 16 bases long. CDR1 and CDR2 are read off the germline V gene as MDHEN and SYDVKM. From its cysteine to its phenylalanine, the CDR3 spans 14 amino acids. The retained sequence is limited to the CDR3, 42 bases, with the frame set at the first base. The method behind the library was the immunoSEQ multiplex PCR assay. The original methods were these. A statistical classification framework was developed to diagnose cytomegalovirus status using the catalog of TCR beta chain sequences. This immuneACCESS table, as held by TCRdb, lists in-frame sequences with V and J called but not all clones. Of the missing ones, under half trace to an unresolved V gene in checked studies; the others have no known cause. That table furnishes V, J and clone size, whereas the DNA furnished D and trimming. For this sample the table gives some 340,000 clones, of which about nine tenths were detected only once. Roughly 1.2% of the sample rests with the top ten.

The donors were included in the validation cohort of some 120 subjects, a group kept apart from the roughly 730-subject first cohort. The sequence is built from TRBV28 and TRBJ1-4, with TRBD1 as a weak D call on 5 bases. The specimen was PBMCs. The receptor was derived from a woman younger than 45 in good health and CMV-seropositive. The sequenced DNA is TGTGCCACCTCGTCGGGACCGATTAATGAAAAACTGTTTTTT. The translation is CATSSGPINEKLFF.